Presented here are 9 T cell receptor beta chains from one specimen sequenced in a study of early T cells in non-severe SARS-CoV-2 infection (dated by TCRdb to 2020 to 2022). The library came from 5' RACE. Sequencing used a NextSeq 500. TCRdb reprocessed the public reads (quality trimming at Q25 with fastp, clone calling with MiXCR) and kept in-frame beta chains. Every entry covers one CDR3 protein and lists the most common genes and DNA from its rows. The sample includes about 73,000 distinct CDR3 sequences, with around 13% observed a single time. More than 12% of the sample rests with the top ten. Input material: whole blood. The receptor source for this set is an adult who was a healthcare worker with PCR-confirmed SARS-CoV-2 infection or an uninfected control (not recorded which).

This clonotype showed up just a few times. A much larger clone differs from this one at a single base, so this may be a read error. As DNA, the CDR3 is TGTGCCAGCACCTTAGGGTACGAGCAGTACTTC. Amino acids: CASTLGYEQYF. This sequence joins TRBV7-2 and TRBJ2-7; D not resolved. Germline V gene lookup returns CDR1 SGHTA and CDR2 FQGNSA. The CDR3 extends over 11 amino acids.

This clonotype was detected many times. The chain couples TRBV28 to TRBJ2-1; the D gene is possibly TRBD2 (7 bases). V lost 10 bases to trimming and J lost 2 bases, with 15 bases between them. CDR1 is MDHEN, CDR2 SYDVKM, per germline. This CDR3 spans 14 amino acids. CDR3 DNA sequence: TGTGCCATAGGGCGGGGGCCGCCCTACAATGAGCAGTTCTTC. It codes for CAIGRGPPYNEQFF.

There are a few counts of this clonotype. The V call is TRBV29-1, the J call TRBJ1-1; D is perhaps TRBD1 (6 bases). The germline V gene encodes CDR1 SQVTM and CDR2 ANQGSEA. CDR3 length: 10 amino acids. V lost 7 bases to trimming and J lost 8 bases, with 11 bases between them. The CDR3 DNA reads as TGCAGCGCCCAAACAGGGGAAGCTTTCTTT. Translating it yields CSAQTGEAFF.

The table lists this clonotype with a few counts. The chain uses TRBV15 and TRBJ1-2; D might be TRBD1 (5 bases). This CDR3 is built from 14 residues. V lost 5 bases and J 2 bases, leaving 12 bases between the germline ends. Germline CDR1 reads LNHNV; CDR2 reads YYDKDF (reference sequence). The CDR3 coding sequence is TGTGCCACCAGCGCATGGGGACTCAACTATGGCTACACCTTC. Its translation: CATSAWGLNYGYTF.

This rearrangement joins TRBV6-1 to TRBJ1-5, with 8 bases identical to TRBD1. The CDR3 extends over 17 amino acids. Unmatched junction bases numbered 13, after V lost 6 bases and J lost 3 bases. Germline-derived CDR1 and CDR2 are MNHNS and SASEGT. The chain's CDR3 is CASSYSQGARANQPQHF. DNA for the CDR3: TGTGCCAGCAGCTACTCTCAGGGGGCGCGGGCCAATCAGCCCCAGCATTTT.

This clonotype appeared many times. The chain couples TRBV7-9 to TRBJ2-5; the D call may be TRBD1 or TRBD2 (5 bases each). The ends were cut back, 5 bases at V and 4 bases at J, with 17 bases in the middle. This CDR3 is 15 amino acids long. The germline gives CDR1 SEHNR, CDR2 FQNEAQ (reference sequence). The CDR3 region is CASSPRDPNGETQYF. For the CDR3, the DNA is TGTGCCAGCAGCCCTAGGGACCCAAACGGAGAGACCCAGTACTTC.

The chain is built from TRBV12-3 or TRBV12-4 and TRBJ1-1; TRBD1 aligns across 7 bases. The CDR3 totals 12 residues. Unmatched junction bases numbered 4, after V lost 5 bases and J lost 7 bases. CDR3 coding DNA: TGTGCCAGCAGTGACGGGACAGTTGAAGCTTTCTTT. It specifies CASSDGTVEAFF.

The chain joins TRBV28 to TRBJ1-2; the D is unclear. Looked up from germline, CDR1 is MDHEN and CDR2 is SYDVKM. This CDR3 region has 14 residues. Trimming shortened V by 6 bases and J by 6 bases, and 17 bases separated the two germline ends. CDR3 protein: CASSRRQVFHGYTF. The CDR3 nucleotides are TGTGCCAGCAGCCGCCGGCAGGTTTTCCATGGCTACACCTTC.

This chain connects TRBV6-5 to TRBJ2-7; D not certain. The V gene lost 6 bases and the J gene lost 3 bases, with 12 bases spanning the gap. The V gene's germline CDR1 is MNHEY and CDR2 SVGAGI. The CDR3 totals 13 residues. The CDR3 DNA follows: TGTGCCAGCAGCCGAGCAGATGGCTACGAGCAGTACTTC. Its translation is CASSRADGYEQYF.